The present entry profiles one T cell receptor beta chain with its context. This sample stems from a study of T cells in Graves' hyperthyroidism and ophthalmopathy. RNA transcripts served as the template for amplifying TCR beta CDR3 regions. A first-round RT-PCR of the TCR CDR3 used the HTBI primer set. TCRdb itself ran the multiplex PCR reads through MiXCR, one entry per CDR3 protein. The sample shows about 510,000 distinct CDR3 sequences, over 45% of them seen only once. V shed 4 bases and J 4 bases; nucleotides not matched to a gene: 6. CDR1 and CDR2 (germline): MNHEY, SVGAGI. The CDR3 extends over 15 amino acids.

This clonotype was obtained from an adult woman with Graves' disease, either hyperthyroidism or ophthalmopathy (not recorded which). Sequencing was performed on peripheral blood or thyroid tissue (not recorded which). The J gene is TRBJ2-5, the V gene TRBV6-5; 10 bases are a match to TRBD2. The CDR3 DNA sequence: TGTGCCAGCAGTTCCGGACTAGCGGCTCTAGAGACCCAGTACTTC. This codes for CASSSGLAALETQYF.